This T cell receptor (beta chain) was identified during a study of control samples from healthy donors and cancer patients. Method: immunoSEQ multiplex PCR; TCRdb's copy keeps in-frame clones and lacks some. The sample holds 95,000 to 150,000 clones, more than 75% seen once. Remarks on this clone: This CDR3 is also generated by other DNA sequences in the sample.

Sequencing was performed on blood. The sequence was collected from a man in his forties in good health.

CDR3 sequence: CASSQVINRNYGYTF. CDR3 bases: TGCGCCAGCAGCCAAGTGATCAACAGAAACTATGGCTACACCTTC. The chain employs TRBV4-3 and TRBJ1-2, with D unresolved. Trimming pared 1 base from V and 2 bases from J, leaving 11 bases between. Germline lookup yields CDR1 LGHNA and CDR2 YSLEER. CDR3 length: 15 amino acids.